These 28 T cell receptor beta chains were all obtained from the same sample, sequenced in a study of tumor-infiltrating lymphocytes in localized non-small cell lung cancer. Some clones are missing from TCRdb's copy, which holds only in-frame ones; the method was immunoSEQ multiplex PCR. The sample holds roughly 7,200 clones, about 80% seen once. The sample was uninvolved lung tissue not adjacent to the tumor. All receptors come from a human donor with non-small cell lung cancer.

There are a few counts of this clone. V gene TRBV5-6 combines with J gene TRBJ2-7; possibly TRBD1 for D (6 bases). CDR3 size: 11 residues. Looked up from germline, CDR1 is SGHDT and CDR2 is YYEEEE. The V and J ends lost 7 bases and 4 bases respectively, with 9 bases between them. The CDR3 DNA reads TGTGCCAGCGGAACAGGGTACGAGCAGTACTTC. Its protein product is CASGTGYEQYF.

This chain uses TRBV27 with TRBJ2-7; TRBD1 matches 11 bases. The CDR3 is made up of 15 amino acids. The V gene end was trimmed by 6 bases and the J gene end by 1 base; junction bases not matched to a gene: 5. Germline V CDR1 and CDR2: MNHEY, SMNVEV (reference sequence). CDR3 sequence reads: CASSTRDRGSYEQYF. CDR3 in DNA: TGTGCCAGCAGCACAAGGGACAGGGGGTCCTACGAGCAGTACTTC.

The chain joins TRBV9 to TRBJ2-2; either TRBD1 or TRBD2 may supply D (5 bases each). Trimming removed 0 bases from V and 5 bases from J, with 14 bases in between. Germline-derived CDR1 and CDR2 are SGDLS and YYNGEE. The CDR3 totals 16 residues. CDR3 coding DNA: TGTGCCAGCAGCGTAGCTCTGGGGGTAGATACCGGGGAGCTGTTTTTT. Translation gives CASSVALGVDTGELFF.

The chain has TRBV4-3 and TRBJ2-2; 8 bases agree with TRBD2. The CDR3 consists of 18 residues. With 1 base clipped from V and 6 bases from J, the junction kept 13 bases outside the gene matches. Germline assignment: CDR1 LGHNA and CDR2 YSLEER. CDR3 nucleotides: TGCGCCAGCAGCCAAGCCCAAAGCGGGAGTTCGGTCCCCGGGGAGCTGTTTTTT. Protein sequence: CASSQAQSGSSVPGELFF.

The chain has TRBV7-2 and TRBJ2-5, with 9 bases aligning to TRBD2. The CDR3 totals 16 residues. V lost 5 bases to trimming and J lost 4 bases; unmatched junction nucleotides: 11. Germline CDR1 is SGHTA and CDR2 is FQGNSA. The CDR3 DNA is TGTGCCAGCAGCCCCCTGAGGGTAGCGGGAGCAGAGACCCAGTACTTC. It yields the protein CASSPLRVAGAETQYF.

CDR3: CASSSDSTDTQYF. Written as DNA, the CDR3 is TGTGCCAGCAGCTCTGACAGCACAGATACGCAGTATTTT. The chain carries TRBV7-3 and TRBJ2-3; D not resolved. Trimming removed 4 bases from V and 0 bases from J, with 5 bases in between. CDR1 is SGHTA, CDR2 FQGTGA, per germline. The CDR3 extends over 13 amino acids.

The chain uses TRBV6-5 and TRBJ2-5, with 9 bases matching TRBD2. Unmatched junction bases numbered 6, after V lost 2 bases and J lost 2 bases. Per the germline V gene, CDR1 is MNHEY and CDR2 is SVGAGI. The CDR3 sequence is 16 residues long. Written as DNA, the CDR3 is TGTGCCAGCAGTTACGGGCCGGCGGGAGGGCAAGAGACCCAGTACTTC. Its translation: CASSYGPAGGQETQYF.

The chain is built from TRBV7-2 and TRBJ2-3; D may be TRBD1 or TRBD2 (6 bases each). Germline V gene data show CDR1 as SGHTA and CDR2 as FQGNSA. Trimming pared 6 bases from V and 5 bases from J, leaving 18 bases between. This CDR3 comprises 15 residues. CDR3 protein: CASSPGGLVGDTQYF. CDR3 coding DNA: TGTGCCAGCAGTCCTGGGGGGCTAGTAGGAGATACGCAGTATTTT.

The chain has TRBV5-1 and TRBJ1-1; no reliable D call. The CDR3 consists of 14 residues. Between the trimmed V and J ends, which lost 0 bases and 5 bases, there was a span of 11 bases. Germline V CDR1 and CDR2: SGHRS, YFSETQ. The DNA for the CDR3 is TGCGCCAGCAGCTTGGTTGATACTGGGACTGAAGCTTTCTTT. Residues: CASSLVDTGTEAFF.

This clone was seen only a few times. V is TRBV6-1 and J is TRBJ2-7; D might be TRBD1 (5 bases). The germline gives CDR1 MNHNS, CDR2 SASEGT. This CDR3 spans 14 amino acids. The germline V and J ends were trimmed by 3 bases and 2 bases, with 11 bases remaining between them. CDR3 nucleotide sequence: TGTGCCAGCAGTGACTGGGGCAGGGCCTACGAGCAGTACTTC. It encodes CASSDWGRAYEQYF.

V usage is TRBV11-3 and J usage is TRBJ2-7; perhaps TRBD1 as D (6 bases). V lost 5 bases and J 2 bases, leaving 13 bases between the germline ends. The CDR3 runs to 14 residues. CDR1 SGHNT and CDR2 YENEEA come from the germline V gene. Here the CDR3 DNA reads TGTGCCAGCAGCCGGGGCGACAGGACCTACGAGCAGTACTTC. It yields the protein CASSRGDRTYEQYF.

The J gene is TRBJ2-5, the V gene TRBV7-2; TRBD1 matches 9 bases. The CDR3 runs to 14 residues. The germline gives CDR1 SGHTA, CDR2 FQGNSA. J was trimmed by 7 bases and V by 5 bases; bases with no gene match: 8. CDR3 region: CASSPRDRVGTQYF. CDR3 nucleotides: TGTGCCAGCAGCCCCCGGGACAGGGTTGGGACCCAGTACTTC.

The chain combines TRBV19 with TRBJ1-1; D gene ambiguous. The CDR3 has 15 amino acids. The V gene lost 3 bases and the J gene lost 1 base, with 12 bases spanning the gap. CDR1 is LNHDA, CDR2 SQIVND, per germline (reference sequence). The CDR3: CASSMAASGNTEAFF. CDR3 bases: TGTGCCAGTAGTATGGCGGCCAGCGGGAACACTGAAGCTTTCTTT.

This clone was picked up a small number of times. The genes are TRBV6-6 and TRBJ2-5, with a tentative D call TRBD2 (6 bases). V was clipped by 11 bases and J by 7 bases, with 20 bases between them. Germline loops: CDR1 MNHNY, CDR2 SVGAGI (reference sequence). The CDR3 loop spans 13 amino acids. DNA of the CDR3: TGTGCCGGCCGGGGTACGGGAGAGGCGACCCAGTACTTC. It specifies CAGRGTGEATQYF.

CDR3 in amino acids: CASSSTGWRETQYF. CDR3 DNA: TGTGCCAGCAGCTCGACCGGGTGGCGAGAGACCCAGTACTTC. This chain links TRBV2 with TRBJ2-5; no firm D call. The V end lost 6 bases, the J end lost 4 bases, and 15 bases lay between the germline ends. Germline loops: CDR1 SNHLY, CDR2 FYNNEI. The CDR3 is made up of 14 amino acids.

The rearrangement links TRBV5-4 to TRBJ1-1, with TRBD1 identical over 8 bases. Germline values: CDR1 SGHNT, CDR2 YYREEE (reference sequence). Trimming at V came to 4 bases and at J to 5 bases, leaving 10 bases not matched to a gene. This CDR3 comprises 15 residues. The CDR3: CASSQGARQVTEAFF. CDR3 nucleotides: TGTGCCAGCAGCCAGGGGGCGCGGCAAGTAACTGAAGCTTTCTTT.

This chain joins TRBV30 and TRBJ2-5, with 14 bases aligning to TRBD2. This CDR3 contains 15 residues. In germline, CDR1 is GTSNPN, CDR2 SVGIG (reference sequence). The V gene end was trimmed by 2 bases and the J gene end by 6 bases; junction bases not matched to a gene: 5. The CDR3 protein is CAWSHGLAGGKTQYF. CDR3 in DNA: TGTGCCTGGAGTCACGGACTAGCGGGAGGAAAGACCCAGTACTTC.

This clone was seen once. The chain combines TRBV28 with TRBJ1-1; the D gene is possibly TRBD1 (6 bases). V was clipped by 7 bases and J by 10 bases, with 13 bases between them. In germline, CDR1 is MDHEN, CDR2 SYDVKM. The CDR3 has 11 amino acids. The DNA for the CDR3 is TGTGCCAGCACTGACGACAGGAGAGCTTTCTTT. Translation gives CASTDDRRAFF.

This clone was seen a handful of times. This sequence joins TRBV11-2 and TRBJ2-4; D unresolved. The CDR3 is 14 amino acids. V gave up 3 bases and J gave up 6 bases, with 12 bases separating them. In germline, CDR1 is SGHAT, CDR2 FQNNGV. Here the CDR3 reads CASSFPQPPNIQYF. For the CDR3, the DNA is TGTGCCAGCAGCTTCCCCCAACCCCCAAACATTCAGTACTTC. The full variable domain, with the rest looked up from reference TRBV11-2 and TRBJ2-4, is EAGVAQSPRYKIIEKRQSVAFWCNPISGHATLYWYQQILGQGPKLLIQFQNNGVVDDSQLPKDRFSAERLKGVDSTLKIQPAKLEDSAVYLCASSFPQPPNIQYFGAGTRLSVL.

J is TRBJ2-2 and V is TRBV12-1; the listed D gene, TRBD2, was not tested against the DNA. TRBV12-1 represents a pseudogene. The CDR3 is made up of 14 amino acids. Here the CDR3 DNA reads TGTGCCAGCAATAAAGGGGGGGCCGCCGGGGAGCTGTTTTTT. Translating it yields CASNKGGAAGELFF.

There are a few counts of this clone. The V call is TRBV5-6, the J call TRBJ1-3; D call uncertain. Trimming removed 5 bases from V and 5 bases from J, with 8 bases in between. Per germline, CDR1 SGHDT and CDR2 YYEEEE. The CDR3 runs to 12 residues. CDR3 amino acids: CASRGSRNTIYF. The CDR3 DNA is TGTGCCAGCAGGGGTTCCCGAAACACCATATATTTT.

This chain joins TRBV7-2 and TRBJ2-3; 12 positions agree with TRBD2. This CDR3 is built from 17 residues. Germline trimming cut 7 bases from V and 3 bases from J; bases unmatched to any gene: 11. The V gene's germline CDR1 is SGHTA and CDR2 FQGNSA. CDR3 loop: CASTRGLAGGGTDTQYF. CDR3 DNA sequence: TGTGCCAGCACCCGAGGGCTAGCGGGAGGGGGAACAGATACGCAGTATTTT.

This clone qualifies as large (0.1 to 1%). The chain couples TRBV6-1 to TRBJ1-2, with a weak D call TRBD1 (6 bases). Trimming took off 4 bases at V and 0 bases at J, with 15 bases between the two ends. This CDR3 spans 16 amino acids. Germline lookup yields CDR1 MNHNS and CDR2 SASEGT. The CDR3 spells CASSATGASTNYGYTF. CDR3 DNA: TGTGCCAGCAGTGCGACAGGCGCCTCTACTAACTATGGCTACACCTTC.

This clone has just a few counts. The CDR3 sequence: CASSEAIATGELFF. As DNA, the CDR3 is TGTGCCAGCAGCGAAGCTATAGCCACCGGGGAGCTGTTTTTT. The chain joins TRBV28 to TRBJ2-2, with D unresolved. Trimming removed 6 bases at V and 4 bases at J, with 12 bases between. Looked up from germline, CDR1 is MDHEN and CDR2 is SYDVKM. This CDR3 is built from 14 residues. Based on the CDR3 plus reference TRBV28 and TRBJ2-2, the full variable domain is DVKVTQSSRYLVKRTGEKVFLECVQDMDHENMFWYRQDPGLGLRLIYFSYDVKMKEKGDIPEGYSVSREKKERFSLILESASTNQTSMYLCASSEAIATGELFFGEGSRLTVL.

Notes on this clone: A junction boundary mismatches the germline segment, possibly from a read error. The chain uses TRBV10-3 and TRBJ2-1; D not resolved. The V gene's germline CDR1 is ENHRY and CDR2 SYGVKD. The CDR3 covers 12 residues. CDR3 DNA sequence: TGTGCCATCAGTGGAGGAAGCGCTGAGGAGTTCTTC. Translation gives CAISGGSAEEFF.

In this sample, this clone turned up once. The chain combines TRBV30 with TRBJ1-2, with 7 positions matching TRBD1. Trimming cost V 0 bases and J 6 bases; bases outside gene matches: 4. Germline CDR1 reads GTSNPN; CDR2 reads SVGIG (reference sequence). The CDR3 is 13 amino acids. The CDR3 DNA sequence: TGTGCCTGGAGTGTAGGGGGCTGGAATGGCTACACCTTC. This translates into CAWSVGGWNGYTF.

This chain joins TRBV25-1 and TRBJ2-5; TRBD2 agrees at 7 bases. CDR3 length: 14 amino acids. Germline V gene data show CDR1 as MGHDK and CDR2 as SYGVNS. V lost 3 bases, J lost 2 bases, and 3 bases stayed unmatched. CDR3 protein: CASSEGGDQETQYF. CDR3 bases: TGTGCCAGCAGTGAGGGGGGGGATCAAGAGACCCAGTACTTC.

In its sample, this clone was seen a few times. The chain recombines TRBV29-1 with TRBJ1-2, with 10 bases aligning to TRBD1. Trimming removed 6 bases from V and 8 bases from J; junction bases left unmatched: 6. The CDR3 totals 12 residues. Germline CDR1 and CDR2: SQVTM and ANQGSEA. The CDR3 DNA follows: TGCAGCGTCCTCGGGGACAGGGGCGGCTACACCTTC. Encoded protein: CSVLGDRGGYTF.